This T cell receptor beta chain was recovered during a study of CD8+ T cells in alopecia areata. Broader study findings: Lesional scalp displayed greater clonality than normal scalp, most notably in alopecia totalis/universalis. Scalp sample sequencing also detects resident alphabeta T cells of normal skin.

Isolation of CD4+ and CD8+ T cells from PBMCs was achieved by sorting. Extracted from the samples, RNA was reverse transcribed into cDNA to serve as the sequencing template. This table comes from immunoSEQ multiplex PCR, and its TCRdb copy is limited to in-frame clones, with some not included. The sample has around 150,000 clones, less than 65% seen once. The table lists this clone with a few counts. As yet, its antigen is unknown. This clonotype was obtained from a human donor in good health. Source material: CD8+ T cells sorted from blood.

CDR3 in DNA: TGTGCCAGCAGTCTCAGGGGGTTGAATGAAAAACTGTTTTTT. This sequence encodes CASSLRGLNEKLFF. The gene calls are TRBV14 and TRBJ1-4, with 7 bases aligning to TRBD1. With V trimmed by 6 bases and J by 5 bases, 6 bases remained unmatched. The CDR3 sequence is 14 residues long. Germline loops: CDR1 SGHDN, CDR2 FVKESK. Supplemented by reference TRBV14 and TRBJ1-4, the full variable domain reads EAGVTQFPSHSVIEKGQTVTLRCDPISGHDNLYWYRRVMGKEIKFLLHFVKESKQDESGMPNNRFLAERTGGTYSTLKVQPAELEDSGVYFCASSLRGLNEKLFFGSGTQLSVL.